Included here is one T cell receptor beta chain sequence, with context. Its antigen is still unknown. Germline loops: CDR1 SEHNR, CDR2 FQNEAQ (reference sequence). This CDR3 has 19 residues. With 4 bases clipped from V and 0 bases from J, the junction kept 10 bases outside the gene matches. Primers included in the PCR were 60 Vbeta and 13 Jbeta primers. Here immunoSEQ multiplex PCR was the method, and the copy in TCRdb shows in-frame clones only, minus some. The repertoire table contains about 65,000 clones. The source of the sample is a study of cytomegalovirus exposure and HLA in healthy donors. Regarding the study as a whole: Other equally common chains were less clonally expanded than HLA-associated TCR beta chains, a later analysis showed.

V is TRBV7-9 and J is TRBJ1-5, with 12 positions matching TRBD1. This clonotype was sampled from a boy younger than 18 in good health and CMV-seronegative. The source material was PBMCs. The CDR3 loop is CASSSVRDRGPYSNQPQHF. DNA for the CDR3: TGTGCCAGCAGCTCGGTCCGGGACAGGGGGCCTTATAGCAATCAGCCCCAGCATTTT.